The 18 T cell receptor beta chains listed next were all sequenced from one sample in a study of cytomegalovirus exposure and HLA in healthy donors. In the PCR, 60 Vbeta and 13 Jbeta primers were used. Sequencing was performed with immunoSEQ multiplex PCR; in TCRdb, only in-frame clones are kept and a portion is missing. Of around 110,000 clones listed, 65% to 85% are singletons. The sequenced sample consisted of PBMCs. The origin of the receptors is a male donor in good health and CMV-seropositive.

This clone has only one observation. Here the CDR3 reads CASSFRRTRDGYTF. The CDR3 nucleotides are TGTGCCAGCAGCTTCAGGCGGACTCGGGATGGCTACACCTTC. This rearrangement joins TRBV7-8 to TRBJ1-2, with D hard to call. The CDR3 runs to 14 residues. Between the trimmed V and J ends, which lost 3 bases and 6 bases, there was a span of 14 bases. Per the germline V gene, CDR1 is SGHVS and CDR2 is FQNEAQ.

The chain couples TRBV4-2 to TRBJ2-3; TRBD2 agrees at 10 bases. The CDR3 is made up of 19 amino acids. Germline loops: CDR1 LGHNA, CDR2 YNFKEQ. V shed 0 bases and J 1 base; nucleotides not matched to a gene: 10. CDR3 sequence reads: CASSQDRSSGRGGTDTQYF. The CDR3 DNA reads TGTGCCAGCAGCCAAGATCGTTCTAGCGGGAGAGGGGGCACAGATACGCAGTATTTT.

V gene TRBV5-1 combines with J gene TRBJ2-7; 11 bases align to TRBD2. Trimming took 4 bases from V and 0 from J; bases not matched to a gene: 3. The length of the CDR3 is 15 residues. Germline lookup yields CDR1 SGHRS and CDR2 YFSETQ. In DNA, the CDR3 is TGCGCCAGCAGCCGACTAGCGGGGACCTCCTACGAGCAGTACTTC. Its protein is CASSRLAGTSYEQYF. The full variable domain, completed using reference TRBV5-1 and TRBJ2-7, is KAGVTQTPRYLIKTRGQQVTLSCSPISGHRSVSWYQQTPGQGLQFLFEYFSETQRNKGNFPGRFSGRQFSNSRSEMNVSTLELGDSALYLCASSRLAGTSYEQYFGPGTRLTVT.

This rearrangement joins TRBV4-2 to TRBJ2-7; D gene uncertain. The CDR3 contains 14 residues. Trimming stripped 2 bases from V and 3 bases from J, with 11 bases between. From germline, CDR1 is LGHNA and CDR2 YNFKEQ. CDR3 loop: CASSQNAANYEQYF. Written as DNA, the CDR3 is TGTGCCAGCAGCCAAAATGCGGCCAACTACGAGCAGTACTTC.

The V gene is TRBV7-6, the J gene TRBJ2-5, with TRBD2 matching over 7 bases. The J call could be wrong; TRBJ2-7 is a better fit for the DNA end. Germline CDR1 is SGHVS and CDR2 is FNYEAQ. The CDR3 runs 14 residues. DNA of the CDR3: TGTGCCAGCAGCCACAGGACTAGTTCGGACGAGCAGTACTTC. Translation: CASSHRTSSDEQYF.

In its sample, this clone was seen a few times. The chain uses TRBV10-2 and TRBJ1-4; D gene unclear. The V end lost 6 bases, the J end lost 8 bases, and 16 bases lay between the germline ends. Germline CDR1 reads WSHSY; CDR2 reads SAAADI. This CDR3 region has 14 residues. CDR3 amino acids: CASRNRRGGEKLFF. The CDR3 DNA follows: TGCGCCAGCAGGAATCGGCGGGGAGGCGAAAAACTGTTTTTT.

The rearrangement uses TRBV19 and TRBJ2-5; TRBD1 matches 7 bases. Trimming removed 8 bases from V and 5 bases from J; junction bases left unmatched: 8. CDR1 and CDR2 from the germline V gene are LNHDA and SQIVND (reference sequence). This CDR3 has 13 residues. CDR3 loop: CASPHRGRETQYF. The CDR3 region has the DNA TGTGCCAGTCCCCACAGGGGCCGGGAGACCCAGTACTTC.

This chain joins TRBV5-1 and TRBJ2-3; TRBD1 agrees at 9 bases. The CDR3 spans 15 residues. Germline lookup yields CDR1 SGHRS and CDR2 YFSETQ. V dropped 2 bases and J dropped 5; count of bases not matched to a gene: 6. This chain's CDR3 is CASSFGQGRGDTQYF. In DNA form, the CDR3 reads TGCGCCAGCAGCTTCGGACAGGGGAGGGGAGATACGCAGTATTTT.

The CDR3 DNA sequence: TGTGCCAGCGTTTCCCCAGGCGGGTACGACACCGGGGAGCTGTTTTTT. This codes for CASVSPGGYDTGELFF. The rearrangement uses TRBV28 and TRBJ2-2, with a weak D call TRBD2 (5 bases). The CDR3 extends over 16 amino acids. Trimming shortened V by 8 bases and J by 3 bases, and 19 bases separated the two germline ends. Germline CDR1 MDHEN, CDR2 SYDVKM.

This chain joins TRBV5-1 and TRBJ2-7; 8 bases align to TRBD1. The CDR3 has 15 amino acids. V shed 0 bases, J shed 2 bases, and the junction held 4 bases outside the gene matches. Germline V lookup: CDR1 SGHRS, CDR2 YFSETQ. The CDR3 nucleotides are TGCGCCAGCAGCTTGGAGACAGGGGTGACCTACGAGCAGTACTTC. Its protein is CASSLETGVTYEQYF.

V and J are TRBV7-9 and TRBJ2-7; unclear D gene. The CDR3 runs 16 residues. Germline V gene lookup returns CDR1 SEHNR and CDR2 FQNEAQ (reference sequence). Trimming left V 4 bases short and J 0 bases short, with 16 bases between. CDR3: CASSSEPNRISYEQYF. The CDR3 DNA reads TGTGCCAGCAGCTCCGAGCCCAACCGTATCTCCTACGAGCAGTACTTC.

The chain links TRBV27 to TRBJ2-7, with a weak D call TRBD2 (5 bases). Trimming removed 4 bases at V and 5 bases at J, with 21 bases between. The CDR3 covers 16 residues. Germline loops: CDR1 MNHEY, CDR2 SMNVEV (reference sequence). CDR3 loop: CASSSRLAKDFHEQYF. CDR3 nucleotide sequence: TGTGCCAGCAGTTCCAGGTTAGCGAAGGACTTCCACGAGCAGTACTTC.

The chain recombines TRBV27 with TRBJ2-3, with 9 bases that match TRBD1. This CDR3 contains 15 residues. In germline, CDR1 is MNHEY, CDR2 SMNVEV (reference sequence). V lost 6 bases to trimming and J lost 7 bases; unmatched junction nucleotides: 11. CDR3 amino acids: CASSSRDRADHTQYF. The DNA for the CDR3 is TGTGCCAGCAGCTCTAGGGACAGGGCCGACCATACGCAGTATTTT.

This clone occurred a few times. This chain uses TRBV19 with TRBJ1-1; D is perhaps TRBD1 (6 bases). CDR3 length: 12 amino acids. The V gene lost 6 bases and the J gene lost 5 bases, with 10 bases spanning the gap. Germline CDR1 is LNHDA and CDR2 is SQIVND (reference sequence). As DNA, the CDR3 is TGTGCCAGTAGCCAGGGGTGGACTGAAGCTTTCTTT. Residues: CASSQGWTEAFF. Filled out from reference TRBV19 and TRBJ1-1, the complete variable domain reads DGGITQSPKYLFRKEGQNVTLSCEQNLNHDAMYWYRQDPGQGLRLIYYSQIVNDFQKGDIAEGYSVSREKKESFPLTVTSAQKNPTAFYLCASSQGWTEAFFGQGTRLTVV.

The chain employs TRBV28 and TRBJ2-7; TRBD1 agrees at 8 bases. The germline gives CDR1 MDHEN, CDR2 SYDVKM. V shed 1 base and J 7 bases; nucleotides not matched to a gene: 18. The CDR3 length is 18 residues. The CDR3: CASSLSTGVEGPNREQYF. The CDR3 coding sequence is TGTGCCAGCAGTTTATCGACAGGGGTGGAGGGCCCCAATCGGGAGCAGTACTTC.

This clone was detected a few times. The rearrangement joins TRBV6-4 to TRBJ2-3; the match to TRBD1 covers 8 bases. The CDR3 covers 17 residues. V was pared by 3 bases and J by 1 base, with 9 bases of the junction left unmatched. CDR1 MRHNA and CDR2 SNTAGT come from the germline V gene. CDR3 bases: TGTGCCAGCAGTGATGCAGGGGGCGGCTTGGGCACAGATACGCAGTATTTT. Translation: CASSDAGGGLGTDTQYF.

The chain joins TRBV2 to TRBJ2-1; 10 bases match TRBD1. The ends lost 4 bases at V and 10 bases at J; junction bases unmatched: 4. The CDR3 sequence is 13 residues long. The germline V gene has CDR1 SNHLY and CDR2 FYNNEI. The CDR3 nucleotides read TGTGCCAGCAGTGGGAGGGACAGGGGAGAGCAGTTCTTC. This codes for CASSGRDRGEQFF.

This chain links TRBV4-3 with TRBJ2-1; tentative D call: TRBD1 (6 bases). This CDR3 is built from 16 residues. CDR1 and CDR2 from the germline V gene are LGHNA and YSLEER. V was shortened by 4 bases and J by 4 bases, with 17 bases between the two germline ends. CDR3 coding DNA: TGCGCCAGCAGCCGAGTGGTGGGGGCGGATTACAATGAGCAGTTCTTC. It codes for CASSRVVGADYNEQFF.